This T cell receptor (beta chain) was retrieved from a study of blood T cell repertoires in COVID-19. Recovered status in Cohort 3 required two negative PCRs, clearance, or symptom resolution. TCRdb's table, derived via immunoSEQ multiplex PCR, lists solely in-frame clones and lacks some. The sample yields about 64,000 clones, 70% to 90% seen once. The CDR3 covers 13 residues. V gave up 0 bases and J gave up 6 bases; unmatched junction bases: 2. The sample consisted of PBMCs or T cells enriched from blood (not recorded which). The gene calls are TRBV12-3 or TRBV12-4 and TRBJ2-7; TRBD1 agrees at 7 bases. This clonotype was obtained from a woman aged 40 to 50 who had recovered from COVID-19. In DNA form, the CDR3 reads TGTGCCAGCAGTTTAGCCACAGGGGTCGAGCAGTACTTC. Translating gives CASSLATGVEQYF.